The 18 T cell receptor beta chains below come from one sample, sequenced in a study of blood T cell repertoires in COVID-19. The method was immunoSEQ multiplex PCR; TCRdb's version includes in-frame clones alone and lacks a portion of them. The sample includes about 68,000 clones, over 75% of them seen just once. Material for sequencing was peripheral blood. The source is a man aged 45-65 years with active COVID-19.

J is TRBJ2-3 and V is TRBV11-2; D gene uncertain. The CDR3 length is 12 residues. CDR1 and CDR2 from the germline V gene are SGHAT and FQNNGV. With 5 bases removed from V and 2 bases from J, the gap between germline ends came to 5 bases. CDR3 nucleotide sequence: TGTGCCAGCAGCCCAAACACAGATACGCAGTATTTT. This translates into CASSPNTDTQYF.

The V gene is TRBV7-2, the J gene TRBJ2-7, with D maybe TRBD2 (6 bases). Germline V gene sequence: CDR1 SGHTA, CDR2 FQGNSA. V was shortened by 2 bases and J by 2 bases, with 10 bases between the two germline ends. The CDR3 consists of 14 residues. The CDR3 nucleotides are TGTGCCAGCAGCTTAACCCCGGGGGCCTACGAGCAGTACTTC. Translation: CASSLTPGAYEQYF.

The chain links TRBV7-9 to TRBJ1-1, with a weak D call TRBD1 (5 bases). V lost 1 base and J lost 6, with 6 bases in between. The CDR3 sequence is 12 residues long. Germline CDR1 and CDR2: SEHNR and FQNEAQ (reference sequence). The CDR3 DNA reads TGTGCCAGCAGCTTAGGGGGCGCTGAAGCTTTCTTT. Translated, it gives CASSLGGAEAFF.

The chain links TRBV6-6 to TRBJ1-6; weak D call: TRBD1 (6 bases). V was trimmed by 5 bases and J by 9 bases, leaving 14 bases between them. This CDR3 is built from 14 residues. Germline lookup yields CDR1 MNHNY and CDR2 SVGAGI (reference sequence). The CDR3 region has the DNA TGTGCCAGCAGTACCGGACAGAGGGGTTCACCCCTCCACTTT. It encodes CASSTGQRGSPLHF.

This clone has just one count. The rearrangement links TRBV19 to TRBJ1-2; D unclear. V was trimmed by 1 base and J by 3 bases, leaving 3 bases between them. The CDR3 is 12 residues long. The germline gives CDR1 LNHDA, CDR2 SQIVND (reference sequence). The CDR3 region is CASSIGDYGYTF. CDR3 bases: TGTGCCAGTAGTATAGGAGACTATGGCTACACCTTC.

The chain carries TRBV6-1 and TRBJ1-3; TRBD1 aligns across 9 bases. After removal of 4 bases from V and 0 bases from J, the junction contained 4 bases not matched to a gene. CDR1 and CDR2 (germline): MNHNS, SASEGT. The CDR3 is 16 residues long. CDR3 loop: CASSAMTGGSGNTIYF. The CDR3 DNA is TGTGCCAGCAGTGCGATGACAGGGGGCTCTGGAAACACCATATATTTT.

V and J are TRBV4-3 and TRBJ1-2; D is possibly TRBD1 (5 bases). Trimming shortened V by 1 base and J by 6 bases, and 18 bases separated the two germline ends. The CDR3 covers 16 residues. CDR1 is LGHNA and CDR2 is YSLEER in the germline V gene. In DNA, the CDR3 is TGCGCCAGCAGCCAAGGGGAGGGGCAGAATATTAATGGCTACACCTTC. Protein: CASSQGEGQNINGYTF.

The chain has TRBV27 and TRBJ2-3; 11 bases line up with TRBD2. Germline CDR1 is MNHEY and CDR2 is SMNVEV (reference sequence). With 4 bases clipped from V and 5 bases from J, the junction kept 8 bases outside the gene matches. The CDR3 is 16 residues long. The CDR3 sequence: CASSSTLAGVRDTQYF. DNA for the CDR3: TGTGCCAGCAGTTCCACACTAGCGGGAGTGAGAGATACGCAGTATTTT.

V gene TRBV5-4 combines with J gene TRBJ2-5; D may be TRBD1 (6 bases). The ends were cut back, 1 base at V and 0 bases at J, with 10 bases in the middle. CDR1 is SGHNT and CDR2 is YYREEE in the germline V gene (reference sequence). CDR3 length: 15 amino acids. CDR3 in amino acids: CASSLKAGDQETQYF. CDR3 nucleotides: TGTGCCAGCAGCTTGAAGGCAGGGGACCAAGAGACCCAGTACTTC.

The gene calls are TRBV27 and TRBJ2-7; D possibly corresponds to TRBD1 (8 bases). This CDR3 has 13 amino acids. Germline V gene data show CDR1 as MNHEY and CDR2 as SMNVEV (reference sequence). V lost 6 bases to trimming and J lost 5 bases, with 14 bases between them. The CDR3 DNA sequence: TGTGCCAGCAGAGAACAGGGGGGGGACGAGCAGTACTTC. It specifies CASREQGGDEQYF.

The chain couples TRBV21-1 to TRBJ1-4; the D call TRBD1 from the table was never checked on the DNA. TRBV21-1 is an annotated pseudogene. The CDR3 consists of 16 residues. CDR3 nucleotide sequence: TGTGCCAGCAGCAATCTACTCAGGGAACTTAATGAAAAACTGTTTTTT. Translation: CASSNLLRELNEKLFF.

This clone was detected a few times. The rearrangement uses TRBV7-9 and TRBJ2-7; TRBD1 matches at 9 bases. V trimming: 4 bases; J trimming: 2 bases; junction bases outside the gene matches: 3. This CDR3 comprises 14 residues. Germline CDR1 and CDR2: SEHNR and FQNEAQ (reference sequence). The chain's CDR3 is CASSSRDRAYEQYF. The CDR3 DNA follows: TGTGCCAGCAGCTCGAGGGACAGGGCCTACGAGCAGTACTTC.

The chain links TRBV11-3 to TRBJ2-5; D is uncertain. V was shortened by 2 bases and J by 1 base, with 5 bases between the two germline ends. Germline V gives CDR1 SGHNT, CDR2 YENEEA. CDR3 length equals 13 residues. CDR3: CASSLSGQETQYF. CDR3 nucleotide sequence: TGTGCCAGCAGCTTATCAGGCCAAGAGACCCAGTACTTC.

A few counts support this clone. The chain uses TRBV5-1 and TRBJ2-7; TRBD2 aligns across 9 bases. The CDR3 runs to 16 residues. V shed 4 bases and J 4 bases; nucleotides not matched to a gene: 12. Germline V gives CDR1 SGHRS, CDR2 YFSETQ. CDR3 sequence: CASSPRRGSGGYEQYF. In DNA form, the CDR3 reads TGCGCCAGCAGCCCTAGAAGAGGTAGCGGGGGTTACGAGCAGTACTTC.

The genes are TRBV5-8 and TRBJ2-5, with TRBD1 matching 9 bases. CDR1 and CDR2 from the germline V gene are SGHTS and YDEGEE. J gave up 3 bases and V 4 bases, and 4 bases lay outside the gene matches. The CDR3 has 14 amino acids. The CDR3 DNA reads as TGTGCCAGCAGCCAAGGGACAGGGAAAGAGACCCAGTACTTC. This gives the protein CASSQGTGKETQYF.

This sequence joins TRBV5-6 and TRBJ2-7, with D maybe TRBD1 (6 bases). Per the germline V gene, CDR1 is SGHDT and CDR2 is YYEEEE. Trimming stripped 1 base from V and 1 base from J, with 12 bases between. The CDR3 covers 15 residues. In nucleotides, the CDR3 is TGTGCCAGCAGCTTGTTACCAGGGGCGTCCTACGAGCAGTACTTC. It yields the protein CASSLLPGASYEQYF.

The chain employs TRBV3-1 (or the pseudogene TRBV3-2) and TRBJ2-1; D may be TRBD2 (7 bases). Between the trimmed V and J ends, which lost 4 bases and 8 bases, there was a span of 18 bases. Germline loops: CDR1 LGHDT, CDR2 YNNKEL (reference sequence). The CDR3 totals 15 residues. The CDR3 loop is CASSLVGGLRDEQFF. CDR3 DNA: TGTGCCAGCAGCCTAGTGGGGGGGCTTAGGGATGAGCAGTTCTTC.

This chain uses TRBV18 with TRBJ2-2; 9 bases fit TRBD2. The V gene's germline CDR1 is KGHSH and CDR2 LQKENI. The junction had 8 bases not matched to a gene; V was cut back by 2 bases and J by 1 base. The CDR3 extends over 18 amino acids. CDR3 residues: CASSPLSIAGVNTGELFF. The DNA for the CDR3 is TGTGCCAGCTCACCATTGTCGATAGCGGGGGTGAACACCGGGGAGCTGTTTTTT.